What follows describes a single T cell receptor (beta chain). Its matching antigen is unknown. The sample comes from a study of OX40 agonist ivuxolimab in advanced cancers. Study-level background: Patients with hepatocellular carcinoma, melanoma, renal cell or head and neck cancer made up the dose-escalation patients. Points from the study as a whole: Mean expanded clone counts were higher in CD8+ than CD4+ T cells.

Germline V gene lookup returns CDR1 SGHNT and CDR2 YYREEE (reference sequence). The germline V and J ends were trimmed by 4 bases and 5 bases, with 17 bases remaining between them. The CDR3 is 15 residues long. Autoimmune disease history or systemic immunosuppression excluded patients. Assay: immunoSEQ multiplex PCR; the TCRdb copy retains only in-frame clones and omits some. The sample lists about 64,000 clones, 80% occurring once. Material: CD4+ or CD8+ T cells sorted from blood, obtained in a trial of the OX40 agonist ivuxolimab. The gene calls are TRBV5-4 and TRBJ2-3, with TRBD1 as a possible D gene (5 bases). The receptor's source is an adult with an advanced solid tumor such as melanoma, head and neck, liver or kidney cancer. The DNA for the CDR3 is TGTGCCAGCAGCATCCAGGGCGATTATGGAGATACGCAGTATTTT. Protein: CASSIQGDYGDTQYF.